The T cell receptor beta chain described here comes from a study of long-term antiretroviral therapy in people with HIV. General study points: The data indicate that diversity increased after ART but remained below transplant donor controls.

Sequencing relied on immunoSEQ assay v3.0, run at survey level. Produced via immunoSEQ multiplex PCR; TCRdb's table is partial and in-frame only. The table lists tens of thousands of clones, roughly 76% of them singletons. This clone occurred a few times. Its antigen remains unknown. This specimen consisted of unsorted PBMCs, obtained 1.5 years after starting antiretroviral therapy. The TCR originated in a young man with HIV.

Here the CDR3 DNA reads TGTGCCAGCAGCCCTCTCCCGGGGACCTACGAGCAGTACTTC. This sequence encodes CASSPLPGTYEQYF. The chain carries TRBV6-5 and TRBJ2-7; D may be TRBD2 (5 bases). In germline, CDR1 is MNHEY, CDR2 SVGAGI. The CDR3 is 14 amino acids. Trimming pared 6 bases from V and 2 bases from J, leaving 14 bases between.